The clone carrying this TCR beta chain was observed a few times. The data are from a study of blood T cells in healthy people across ages. For the second PCR, which ran for about 6 to 11 cycles, a sample-barcoded 5' primer and a J-beta primer mix were used. MiXCR, applied by TCRdb to the 5' RACE reads, yields one record per CDR3 protein. The table includes around 820,000 distinct CDR3 sequences, around 25% detected once. CDR3 length: 12 residues. Trimming left V 8 bases short and J 3 bases short, with 8 bases between. Looked up from germline, CDR1 is MNHEY and CDR2 is SVGEGT. These data were also filed under a second study, of T cells of mothers and their children.

The clonotype comes from a boy younger than 18 in good health. The specimen sequenced was blood. This chain connects TRBV6-2 or TRBV6-3 to TRBJ2-1; D is uncertain. This CDR3 is CASGNFYNEQFF. CDR3 DNA sequence: TGTGCCAGCGGGAACTTCTACAATGAGCAGTTCTTC.